This note documents a single T cell receptor beta chain sequence. It has no known antigen specificity. No base qualities exist here, and no much larger clone lies one base off it. The data derive from a study of cytomegalovirus exposure and HLA in healthy donors listed by TCRdb under 2017. Describing the broader study: The 500 to 800 repertoires of the first cohort and the approximately 130 validation repertoires were produced on the same platform, according to a later analysis. Along with the approximately 650-subject first cohort, a separate validation cohort of around 110 different subjects was used. The study aimed to test whether signatures of past pathogen exposure could be identified by cataloging public T cell receptors. To predict cytomegalovirus infection status, the study combined high-throughput TCR immunosequencing, statistical association of individual TCRs with disease status, and machine learning.

Library method: the immunoSEQ multiplex PCR assay. The study's own analysis went as follows. A statistical classification framework was developed to diagnose cytomegalovirus status using the catalog of TCR beta chain sequences. What TCRdb holds here is the immuneACCESS table cut down to in-frame rearrangements. Part of the clones is not present; checked against another copy, under half of the missing clones reflect an unresolved V gene, and the others are unexplained. V, J and clone size were drawn from that table, and D and trimming were deduced from the DNA. The sample table records 140,000 or so clones; 89% of these occur just once. The ten largest make up over 9% of the sample. Donors formed part of the validation cohort, which comprised approximately 130 subjects and was distinct from the first cohort of 690 or so subjects. Overall study results and their limits: The study listed 164 TCR beta chains as associated with cytomegalovirus. Of the cluster scores, 85% to 95% were above 0 in a later analysis, which found that TCRs clustered in the first cohort also tended to co-occur in the 130 or so validation repertoires. Cytomegalovirus status was reported to be diagnosed by the classifier with high specificity and sensitivity in both the original and validation cohorts. The authors suggested that the approach could potentially be extended to other disease states and immunological phenotypes. Most TCR sequences were seen in very few donors, while some public TCRs were found in many individuals. A later analysis had no HLA typing for the validation cohort, so co-occurrence there was scored across all 110 or so repertoires. In vitro tests confirmed that a few of the cytomegalovirus-associated TCR beta chains recognize cytomegalovirus antigens.

The germline V gene yields LGHNA for CDR1 and YNFKEQ for CDR2. Trimming removed 0 bases from V and 7 bases from J, leaving 7 bases between the germline ends. Including cysteine and phenylalanine, the CDR3 has 13 amino acids. Just CDR3 DNA is preserved here, 39 bases in frame from base 1. Sequencing input: PBMCs. Recombination connected TRBV4-2 to TRBJ2-1; matching of 6 bases hints at TRBD1 as the D gene. This TCR came from a woman in her late teens or twenties in good health and CMV-seropositive. The DNA sequence is given as TGTGCCAGCAGCCAAGAGAGGGGGAATGAGCAGTTCTTC. Its amino acids are CASSQERGNEQFF.